The source of this T cell receptor beta chain is a study of blood T cells in healthy people across ages. Study-wide background: The template switching approach captured approximately one barcoded beta molecule for every two T cells. Study results and caveats: Both higher diversity and more naive CD4+ cells marked long-lived donors when set against aged donors.

CDR1 and CDR2 (germline): LNHNV, YYDKDF (reference sequence). CDR3 size: 15 residues. Sample-barcoded 5' priming and a J-beta primer mix drove a second PCR of 7 to 11 cycles. TCRdb called the 5' RACE reads again in MiXCR, with one record for every CDR3 protein. The data contain some 670,000 distinct CDR3 sequences, more than 45% of them singletons. About this clonotype: Its specificity is not known.

Per sample, extraction of total RNA gave at least 5 micrograms in every case. The clonotype comes from a woman over 75 in good health. This sequence joins TRBV15 and TRBJ2-4; 14 nucleotides match TRBD2. The J call is in doubt because the DNA end fits TRBJ2-5 better. The sample was blood. The CDR3 sequence is CATSGTSGRQETQYF. DNA of the CDR3: TGTGCCACCAGTGGGACTAGCGGGAGACAAGAGACCCAGTACTTC.